What follows describes a single T cell receptor (beta chain). Antigen: not known. PCR used 60 Vbeta primers and 13 Jbeta primers. The protocol was immunoSEQ multiplex PCR, while the TCRdb copy is restricted to in-frame clones and leaves out a portion. The repertoire has 200,000 to 250,000 clones, about 75% of them found once; the top ten carry 1.5% to 2%. This sample was included in a study of cytomegalovirus exposure and HLA in healthy donors. In the study overall: Earlier sequencing of about 179 million T cells yielded 120 million or so unique TCR beta sequences. From donors who were HLA-typed, an early data release held about 89 million unique TCRs. Study results and limitations: Presence/absence analyses treated sequencing depth as roughly uniform across donors.

Germline lookup yields CDR1 ENHRY and CDR2 SYGVKD. This CDR3 has 16 amino acids. The source is a man younger than 35 in good health and CMV-seronegative. The chain links TRBV10-3 to TRBJ2-5; 10 bases are a match to TRBD1. The J call is doubtful: the DNA matches TRBJ2-7 better. Sequencing input: PBMCs. The CDR3 DNA follows: TGTGCCATCAGTGAGGGGACGGGACAGGGGAGATACGAGCAGTACTTC. Encoded protein: CAISEGTGQGRYEQYF.